One sample yielded the 15 T cell receptor beta chains listed below, sequenced in a study of regulatory T cells in long-lasting Graves disease listed by TCRdb under 2021. The library was prepared using multiplex PCR. The run used an Illumina HiSeq 4000. TCR beta libraries were built with iRepertoire HTBI primers and Arm-PCR amplification of CDR3 regions. Using fastp at Q25 and MiXCR, TCRdb reprocessed the public reads and kept productive beta chains. When rows share a CDR3 protein, they turn into one entry using the most common DNA and genes. Recorded for this sample are more than 400,000 distinct CDR3 sequences; about 17% of them occurred a single time. Jointly, the top ten make up over 8.5% of the sample. What the time point label conveys for this sample: newly diagnosed GD, antithyroid drugs for less than 3 months. For both TCR sequencing and RNA sequencing, RNA was extracted from PBMCs in TRIzol.

These data were likewise used in another study, on T cells in Graves' hyperthyroidism and ophthalmopathy.

Source: peripheral blood mononuclear cells (PBMCs), taken at new diagnosis, from a patient treated with antithyroid drugs. The receptor source for this set is a woman aged 25 to 45 with Graves disease. Donor details come from another sample of the same person, matched by shared clones.

This clonotype showed up many times. The rearrangement joins TRBV20-1 to TRBJ2-7; 8 bases map to TRBD1. The CDR3 covers 12 residues. The germline CDR1 and CDR2 sequences are DFQATT and SNEGSKA (reference sequence). V was pared by 8 bases and J by 2 bases, with 5 bases of the junction left unmatched. The CDR3 DNA follows: TGCAGTCCCGGGACAGGCCCCTACGAGCAGTACTTC. It specifies CSPGTGPYEQYF.

The chain couples TRBV20-1 to TRBJ2-7; 9 bases fit TRBD1. CDR3 length: 14 residues. V dropped 5 bases and J dropped 3; count of bases not matched to a gene: 8. The germline gives CDR1 DFQATT, CDR2 SNEGSKA (reference sequence). CDR3 coding DNA: TGCAGTGCTGAAACGGGACAGGGTAACTACGAGCAGTACTTC. This sequence encodes CSAETGQGNYEQYF.

This clonotype showed up many times. CDR3 region: CASSRDTYEQYF. Here the CDR3 DNA reads TGTGCCAGCAGTCGGGACACCTACGAGCAGTACTTC. The J gene is TRBJ2-7, the V gene TRBV6-1; a possible D gene is TRBD1 (6 bases). Germline V gives CDR1 MNHNS, CDR2 SASEGT. This CDR3 contains 12 residues. V was trimmed by 5 bases and J by 2 bases, leaving 7 bases between them.

There are many counts of this clonotype. J is TRBJ1-1 and V is TRBV5-1; D is unclear. The CDR3 sequence is 11 residues long. V lost 5 bases and J 3 bases, leaving 5 bases between the germline ends. The germline V gene encodes CDR1 SGHRS and CDR2 YFSETQ. The CDR3, as DNA: TGCGCCAGCAGATGGGACACTGAAGCTTTCTTT. It translates to CASRWDTEAFF.

This clonotype was seen at least ten times. The rearrangement links TRBV29-1 to TRBJ2-1, with 8 bases lining up with TRBD2. This CDR3 is built from 14 residues. Germline CDR1 is SQVTM and CDR2 is ANQGSEA. V was clipped by 7 bases and J by 7 bases; unmatched bases: 12. The CDR3 loop reads CSGYTGTRENEQFF. The CDR3, as DNA: TGCAGCGGATACACCGGGACTAGAGAGAATGAGCAGTTCTTC.

This clonotype came up many times. V usage is TRBV28 and J usage is TRBJ1-6; tentative D call: TRBD1 (5 bases). This CDR3 spans 16 amino acids. V lost 3 bases, J lost 7 bases, and 16 bases lay in between. The germline V gene encodes CDR1 MDHEN and CDR2 SYDVKM. CDR3 protein: CASSFWGIGVNSPLHF. CDR3 DNA sequence: TGTGCCAGCAGTTTTTGGGGGATCGGGGTCAATTCACCCCTCCACTTT.

V is TRBV3-1 and J is TRBJ2-3, with TRBD1 identical over 9 bases. CDR3 length: 13 residues. J lost 13 bases, V lost 0 bases, and 5 bases had no gene match. Looked up from germline, CDR1 is LGHDT and CDR2 is YNNKEL (reference sequence). CDR3 nucleotides: TGTGCCAGCAGCCAAGATCGGGACAGGGTCAAGTATTTT. As protein: CASSQDRDRVKYF.

The V and J genes are TRBV20-1 and TRBJ2-4; a possible D gene is TRBD1 (5 bases). Trimming left V 5 bases short and J 12 bases short, with 14 bases between. Per the germline V gene, CDR1 is DFQATT and CDR2 is SNEGSKA (reference sequence). CDR3 length equals 11 residues. The chain's CDR3 is CSALQTVDQYF. In DNA form, the CDR3 reads TGCAGTGCTCTCCAGACAGTCGATCAGTACTTC.

This clonotype has a handful of counts. This chain uses TRBV9 with TRBJ2-6, with 8 bases that match TRBD2. CDR3 length equals 18 residues. Germline values: CDR1 SGDLS, CDR2 YYNGEE. Trimming at V came to 0 bases and at J to 0 bases, leaving 5 bases not matched to a gene. CDR3 coding DNA: TGTGCCAGCAGCGTAGGCGGGGGGCCCTTCTCTGGGGCCAACGTCCTGACTTTC. Protein sequence: CASSVGGGPFSGANVLTF.

This clonotype was found a few times. The chain carries TRBV14 and TRBJ1-1; D call uncertain. The CDR3 is 15 amino acids. Per the germline V gene, CDR1 is SGHDN and CDR2 is FVKESK. V was shortened by 3 bases and J by 6 bases, with 17 bases between the two germline ends. CDR3 in DNA: TGTGCCAGCAGCCAGCTGGGCTCGGTAGGATCTGAAGCTTTCTTT. The encoded protein is CASSQLGSVGSEAFF. Complete variable domain (other parts from reference TRBV14 and TRBJ1-1): EAGVTQFPSHSVIEKGQTVTLRCDPISGHDNLYWYRRVMGKEIKFLLHFVKESKQDESGMPNNRFLAERTGGTYSTLKVQPAELEDSGVYFCASSQLGSVGSEAFFGQGTRLTVV.

Regarding this clonotype: This may arise from a read error, as a much more abundant clone is one base away. The chain joins TRBV6-1 to TRBJ2-1; D perhaps matches TRBD2 (5 bases). The germline V and J ends were trimmed by 8 bases and 12 bases, with 32 bases remaining between them. Looked up from germline, CDR1 is MNHNS and CDR2 is SASEGT. This CDR3 contains 17 residues. For the CDR3, the DNA is TGTGCCAGCTCACCACCCGGGCTGGGCGGGTACAATAGTGGGCAGTTCTTC. This translates into CASSPPGLGGYNSGQFF.

CDR3 sequence: CASSQTGVDEQFF. In nucleotides, the CDR3 is TGCGCCAGCAGCCAGACTGGGGTAGATGAGCAGTTCTTC. This chain uses TRBV4-3 with TRBJ2-1; D remains ambiguous. The CDR3 totals 13 residues. Germline CDR1 reads LGHNA; CDR2 reads YSLEER. V was pared by 3 bases and J by 8 bases, with 11 bases between.

This clonotype was picked up many times. This chain uses TRBV4-1 with TRBJ2-7; TRBD1 aligns across 10 bases. Looked up from germline, CDR1 is MGHRA and CDR2 is YSYEKL. The CDR3 totals 16 residues. The junction had 10 bases not matched to a gene; V was cut back by 3 bases and J by 5 bases. The CDR3 DNA is TGCGCCAGCAGCCAGGGTTCGACAGGGGGCTCAGACGAGCAGTACTTC. Translated: CASSQGSTGGSDEQYF.

The table lists this clonotype with many counts. J is TRBJ2-7 and V is TRBV6-2 or TRBV6-3, with 7 bases that match TRBD2. CDR3 length: 13 residues. CDR1 and CDR2 from the germline V gene are MNHEY and SVGEGT. J lost 2 bases, V lost 6 bases, and 4 bases had no gene match. DNA of the CDR3: TGTGCCAGCAGCACTAGCGAGACCTACGAGCAGTACTTC. It codes for CASSTSETYEQYF.

This clonotype has ten or more counts. The chain recombines TRBV11-2 with TRBJ1-1; perhaps TRBD1 as D (6 bases). The ends were cut back, 2 bases at V and 1 base at J, with 11 bases in the middle. The CDR3 is 15 residues long. Germline CDR1 is SGHAT and CDR2 is FQNNGV. CDR3 DNA sequence: TGTGCCAGCAGCTTAAGACAGGATGCGAACACTGAAGCTTTCTTT. Residues: CASSLRQDANTEAFF.